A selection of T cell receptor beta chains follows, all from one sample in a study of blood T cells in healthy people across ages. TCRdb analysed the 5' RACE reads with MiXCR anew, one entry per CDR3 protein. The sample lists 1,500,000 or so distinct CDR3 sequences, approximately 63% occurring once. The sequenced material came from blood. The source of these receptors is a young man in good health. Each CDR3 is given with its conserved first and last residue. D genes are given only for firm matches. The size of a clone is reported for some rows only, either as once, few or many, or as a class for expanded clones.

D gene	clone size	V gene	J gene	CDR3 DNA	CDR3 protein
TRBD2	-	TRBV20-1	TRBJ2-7	TGCAGTGCTCCCGGGACTAGCGGGTACCTCTACGAGCAGTACTTC	CSAPGTSGYLYEQYF
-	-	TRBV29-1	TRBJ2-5	TGCAGCGTTGCAGGCAGCCAAGAGACCCAGTACTTC	CSVAGSQETQYF
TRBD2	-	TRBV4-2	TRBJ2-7	TGTGCCAGCAGCCAAGGACTAGCGGCACAAGAGATCCAGTACTTC	CASSQGLAAQEIQYF
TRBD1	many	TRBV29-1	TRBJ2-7	TGCAGCGTTGAAGGGACAGGGGCCTCCTACGAGCAGTACTTC	CSVEGTGASYEQYF
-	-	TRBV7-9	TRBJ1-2	TGTGCCAGCAGCTTAAACGATTTCTATGGCTACACCTTC	CASSLNDFYGYTF
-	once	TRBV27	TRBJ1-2	TGTGCCAGCAGTTTATCCGGCAAACCCTATGGCTACACCTTC	CASSLSGKPYGYTF
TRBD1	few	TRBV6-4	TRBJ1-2	TGTGCCAGCAGTGACTCGGGACAGGGGTTCTATGGCTACACCTTC	CASSDSGQGFYGYTF
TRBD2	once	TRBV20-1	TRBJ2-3	TGCAGTGCTAGAGGGACTAGCGGGAAGGGAGATACGCAGTATTTT	CSARGTSGKGDTQYF
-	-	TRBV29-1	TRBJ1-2	TGCAGCGTTGACGTGGGGAACCGCTATGGCTACACCTTC	CSVDVGNRYGYTF
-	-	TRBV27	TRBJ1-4	TGTGCCAGCAGTTTATATCCAAAGAATGAAAAACTGTTTTTT	CASSLYPKNEKLFF
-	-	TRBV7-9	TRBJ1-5	TGTGCCAGCAGCTTAGCGACAGATTCTCAGCCCCAGCATTTT	CASSLATDSQPQHF
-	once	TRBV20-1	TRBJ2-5	TGCAGTGCTCCGACTAGGGGAGGGACCCAGTACTTC	CSAPTRGGTQYF
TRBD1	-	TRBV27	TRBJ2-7	TGTGCCAGCAGTACTGGACAGGGAGCGGATGAGCAGTACTTC	CASSTGQGADEQYF
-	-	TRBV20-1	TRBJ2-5	TGCAGTGCTAGTTGGGCAGACCCGGGCTTGGAGACCCAGTACTTC	CSASWADPGLETQYF
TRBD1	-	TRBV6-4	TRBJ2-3	TGTGCCAGCAGTATAAAGGGGGCCGATACGCAGTATTTT	CASSIKGADTQYF
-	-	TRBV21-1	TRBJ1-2	TGTGCCAGCAGCAAAAGGGAAGTCTATGGCTACACCTTC	CASSKREVYGYTF